This T cell receptor (beta chain) appears in the sequencing data of a study of blood T cell repertoires in COVID-19. Across the study: Collection of acute and convalescent COVID-19 samples took place in the United States, Italy and Spain. From T cells, B-cell-depleted T cells, or PBMCs came the material, which was cDNA or gDNA.

Germline values: CDR1 SQVTM, CDR2 ANQGSEA. The germline V and J ends were trimmed by 6 bases and 0 bases, with 15 bases remaining between them. The length of the CDR3 is 14 residues. Profiling relied on immunoSEQ multiplex PCR, and the TCRdb table lists in-frame clones only, not all of them. Of around 160,000 clones in the sample, more than 80% were seen once. The receptor comes from a human donor in a cohort sampled during active COVID-19. The gene calls are TRBV29-1 and TRBJ2-7, with a tentative D call TRBD1 (6 bases). The specimen sequenced was peripheral blood. Here the CDR3 reads CSVARQAPSYEQYF. In nucleotides, the CDR3 is TGCAGCGTGGCCCGACAGGCGCCCTCCTACGAGCAGTACTTC.